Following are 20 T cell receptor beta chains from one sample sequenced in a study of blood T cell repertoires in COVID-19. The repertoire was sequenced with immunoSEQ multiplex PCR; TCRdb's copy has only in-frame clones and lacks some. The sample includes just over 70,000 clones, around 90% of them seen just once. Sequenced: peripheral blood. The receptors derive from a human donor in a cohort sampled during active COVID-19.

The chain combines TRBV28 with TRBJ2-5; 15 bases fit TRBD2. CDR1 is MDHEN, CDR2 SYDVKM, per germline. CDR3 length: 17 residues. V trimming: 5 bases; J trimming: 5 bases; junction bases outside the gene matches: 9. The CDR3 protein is CASSKLGLAGGGETQYF. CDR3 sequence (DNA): TGTGCCAGCAGTAAACTGGGACTAGCGGGGGGCGGGGAGACCCAGTACTTC.

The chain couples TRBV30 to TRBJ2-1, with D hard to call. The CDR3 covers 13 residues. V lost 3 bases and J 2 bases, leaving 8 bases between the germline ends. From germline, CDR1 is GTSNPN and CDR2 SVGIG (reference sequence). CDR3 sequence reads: CAWRAAAYNEQFF. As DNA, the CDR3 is TGTGCCTGGAGGGCGGCTGCCTACAATGAGCAGTTCTTC.

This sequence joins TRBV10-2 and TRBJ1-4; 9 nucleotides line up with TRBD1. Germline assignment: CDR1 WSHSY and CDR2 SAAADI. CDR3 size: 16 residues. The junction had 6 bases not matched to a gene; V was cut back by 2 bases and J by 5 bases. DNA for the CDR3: TGCGCCAGCAGTGAGCGAGGACAGGGGACAAATGAAAAACTGTTTTTT. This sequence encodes CASSERGQGTNEKLFF.

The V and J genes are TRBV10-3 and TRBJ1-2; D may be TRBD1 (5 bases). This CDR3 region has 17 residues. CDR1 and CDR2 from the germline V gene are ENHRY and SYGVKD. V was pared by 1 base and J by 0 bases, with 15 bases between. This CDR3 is CAISELGEELSNYGYTF. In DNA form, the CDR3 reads TGTGCCATCAGTGAGTTGGGGGAGGAACTTTCTAACTATGGCTACACCTTC.

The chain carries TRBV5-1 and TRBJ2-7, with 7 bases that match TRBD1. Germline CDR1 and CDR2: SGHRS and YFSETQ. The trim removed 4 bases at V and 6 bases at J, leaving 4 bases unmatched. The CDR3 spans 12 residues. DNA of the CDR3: TGCGCCAGCAGCGCGACAGGGTCCGAGCAGTACTTC. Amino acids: CASSATGSEQYF.

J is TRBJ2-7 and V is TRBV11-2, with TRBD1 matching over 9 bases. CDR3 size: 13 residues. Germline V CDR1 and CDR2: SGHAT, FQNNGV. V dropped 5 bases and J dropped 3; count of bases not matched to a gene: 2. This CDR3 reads CASSMGQGYEQYF. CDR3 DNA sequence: TGTGCCAGCAGCATGGGACAGGGCTACGAGCAGTACTTC.

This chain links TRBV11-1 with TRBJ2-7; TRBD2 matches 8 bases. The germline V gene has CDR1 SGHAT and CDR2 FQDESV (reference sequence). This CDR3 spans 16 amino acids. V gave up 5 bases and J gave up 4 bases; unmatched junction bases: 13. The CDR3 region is CASSTSGASGGYEQYF. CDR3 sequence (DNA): TGTGCCAGCAGCACATCGGGCGCAAGCGGGGGATACGAGCAGTACTTC.

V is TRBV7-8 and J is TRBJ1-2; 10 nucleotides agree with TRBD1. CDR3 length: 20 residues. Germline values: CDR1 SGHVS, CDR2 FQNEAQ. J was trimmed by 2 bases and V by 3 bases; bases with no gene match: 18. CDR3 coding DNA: TGTGCCAGCAGCTTCTCGGGACAGGGGATATCCAGAAGTACCAACTATGGCTACACCTTC. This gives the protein CASSFSGQGISRSTNYGYTF.

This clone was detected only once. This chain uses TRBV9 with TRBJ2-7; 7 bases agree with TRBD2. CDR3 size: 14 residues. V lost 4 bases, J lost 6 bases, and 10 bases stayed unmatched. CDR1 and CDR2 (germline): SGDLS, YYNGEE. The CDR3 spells CASSPTGGKTEQYF. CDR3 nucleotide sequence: TGTGCCAGCAGCCCTACGGGGGGTAAGACCGAGCAGTACTTC.

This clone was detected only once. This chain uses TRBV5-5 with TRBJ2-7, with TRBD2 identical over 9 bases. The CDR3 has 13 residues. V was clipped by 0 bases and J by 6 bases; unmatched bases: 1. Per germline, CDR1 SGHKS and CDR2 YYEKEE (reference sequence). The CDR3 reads CASSLGLAVEQYF. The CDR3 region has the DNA TGTGCCAGCAGCTTGGGACTAGCGGTCGAGCAGTACTTC.

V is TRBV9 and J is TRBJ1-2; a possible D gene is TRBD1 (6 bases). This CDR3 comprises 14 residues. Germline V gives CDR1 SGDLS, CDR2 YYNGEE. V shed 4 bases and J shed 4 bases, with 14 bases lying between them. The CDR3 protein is CASSPRDTAYGYTF. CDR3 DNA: TGTGCCAGCAGCCCCCGGGACACCGCCTATGGCTACACCTTC.

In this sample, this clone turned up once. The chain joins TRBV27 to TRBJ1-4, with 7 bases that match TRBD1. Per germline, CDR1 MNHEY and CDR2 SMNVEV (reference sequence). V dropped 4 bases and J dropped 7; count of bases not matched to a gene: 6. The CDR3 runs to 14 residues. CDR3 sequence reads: CASSWAGGGEKLFF. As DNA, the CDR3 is TGTGCCAGCAGTTGGGCAGGGGGAGGTGAAAAACTGTTTTTT. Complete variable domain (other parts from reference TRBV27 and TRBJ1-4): EAQVTQNPRYLITVTGKKLTVTCSQNMNHEYMSWYRQDPGLGLRQIYYSMNVEVTDKGDVPEGYKVSRKEKRNFPLILESPSPNQTSLYFCASSWAGGGEKLFFGSGTQLSVL.

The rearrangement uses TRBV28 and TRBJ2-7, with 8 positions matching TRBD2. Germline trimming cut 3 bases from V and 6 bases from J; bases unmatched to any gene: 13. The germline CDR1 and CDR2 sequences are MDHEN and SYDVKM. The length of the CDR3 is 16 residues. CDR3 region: CASSFRLQGREGEQYF. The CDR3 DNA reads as TGTGCCAGCAGTTTCCGCCTGCAAGGTCGGGAGGGCGAGCAGTACTTC.

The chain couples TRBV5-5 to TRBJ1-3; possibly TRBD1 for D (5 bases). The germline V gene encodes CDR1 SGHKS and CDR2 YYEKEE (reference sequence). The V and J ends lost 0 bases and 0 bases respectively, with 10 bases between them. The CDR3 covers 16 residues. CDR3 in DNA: TGTGCCAGCAGCTTGGGACGACAGAGCTCTGGAAACACCATATATTTT. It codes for CASSLGRQSSGNTIYF.

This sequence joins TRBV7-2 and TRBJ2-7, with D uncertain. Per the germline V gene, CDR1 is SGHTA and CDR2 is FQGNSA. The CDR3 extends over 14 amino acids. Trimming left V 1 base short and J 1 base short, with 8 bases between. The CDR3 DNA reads TGTGCCAGCAGCTTAGGCAGAGGTTCCTACGAGCAGTACTTC. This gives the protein CASSLGRGSYEQYF.

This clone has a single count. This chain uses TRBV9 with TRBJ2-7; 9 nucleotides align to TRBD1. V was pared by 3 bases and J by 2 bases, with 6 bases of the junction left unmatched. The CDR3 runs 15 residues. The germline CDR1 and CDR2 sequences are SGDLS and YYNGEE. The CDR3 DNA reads TGTGCCAGCAGCGGGACAGGGGCCGTGCCCTACGAGCAGTACTTC. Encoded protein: CASSGTGAVPYEQYF.

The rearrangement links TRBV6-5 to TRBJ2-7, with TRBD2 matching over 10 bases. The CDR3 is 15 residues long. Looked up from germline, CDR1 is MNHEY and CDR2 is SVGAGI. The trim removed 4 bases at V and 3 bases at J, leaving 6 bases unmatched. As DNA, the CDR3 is TGTGCCAGCAGTTTTCTAGCGGGGGCCAACTACGAGCAGTACTTC. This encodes CASSFLAGANYEQYF.

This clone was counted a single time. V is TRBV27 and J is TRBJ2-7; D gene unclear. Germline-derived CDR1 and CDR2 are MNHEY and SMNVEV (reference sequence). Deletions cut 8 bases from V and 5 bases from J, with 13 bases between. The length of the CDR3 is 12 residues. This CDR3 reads CASGPGWDEQYF. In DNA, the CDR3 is TGTGCCAGCGGCCCCGGGTGGGACGAGCAGTACTTC.

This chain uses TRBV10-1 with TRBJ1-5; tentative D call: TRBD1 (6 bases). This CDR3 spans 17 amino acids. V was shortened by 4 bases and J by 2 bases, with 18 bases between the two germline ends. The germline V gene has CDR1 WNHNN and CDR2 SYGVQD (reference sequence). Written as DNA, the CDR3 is TGCGCCAGCAGTGGCCCAAGGCGAGGGGGGGGCAATCAGCCCCAGCATTTT. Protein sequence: CASSGPRRGGGNQPQHF.

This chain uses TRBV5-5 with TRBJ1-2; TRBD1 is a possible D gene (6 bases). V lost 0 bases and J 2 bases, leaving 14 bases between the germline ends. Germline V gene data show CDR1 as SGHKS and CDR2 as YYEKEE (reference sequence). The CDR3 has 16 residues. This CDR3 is CASSLDGLGQNYGYTF. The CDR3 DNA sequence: TGTGCCAGCAGCTTGGACGGTTTGGGACAAAACTATGGCTACACCTTC.